Here is one T cell receptor beta chain with its context. Antigen: not known. Germline assignment: CDR1 LNHNV and CDR2 YYDKDF (reference sequence). Trimming removed 1 base from V and 13 bases from J, with 17 bases in between. The CDR3 contains 15 residues. These data belong to a study of cytomegalovirus exposure and HLA in healthy donors. About the study: The 120 or so validation repertoires used a platform that matched the one used for the 550 to 800 first-cohort repertoires, as a later analysis reported.

Notes on the study in general: Reports described diagnosis of cytomegalovirus status by the classifier as highly specific and sensitive. The study put under 200 TCR beta chains on its list as cytomegalovirus-associated.

Separate from the approximately 670-subject first cohort was the approximately 130-subject validation cohort, to which the donors belonged. TCRdb's copy holds only in-frame clones and misses some; the assay was immunoSEQ multiplex PCR. Of under 400,000 clones detected, 70% to 90% appear once; the ten largest clones hold around 0.96%. This clonotype originated in a man aged 25 to 40 in good health and CMV-seronegative. The sequencing input was PBMCs. The chain is built from TRBV15 and TRBJ1-6; maybe TRBD1 (6 bases). The CDR3 region is CATSRARTATSPLHF. CDR3 nucleotide sequence: TGTGCCACCAGCAGAGCCCGGACAGCCACCTCCCCCCTCCACTTT.